This passage covers 21 T cell receptor beta chains from one sample sequenced in a study of shared clonotypes between healthy human individuals. Using immunoSEQ multiplex PCR, the repertoire was profiled, and TCRdb retains in-frame clones only, with some absent. The sample includes approximately 1,500,000 clones, roughly 96% of them seen just once. Input material: naive CD4+ T cells sorted from blood. Subset specified: CD45RA+ positively selected. All receptors derive from a man aged 30-40 years in good health.

The chain couples TRBV7-3 to TRBJ2-1; a possible D gene is TRBD1 (7 bases). The CDR3 runs to 17 residues. Looked up from germline, CDR1 is SGHTA and CDR2 is FQGTGA. V lost 5 bases and J 8 bases, leaving 25 bases between the germline ends. CDR3 loop: CASSPRQGGVSSDEQFF. Written as DNA, the CDR3 is TGTGCCAGCAGCCCTAGACAGGGAGGAGTATCAAGCGATGAGCAGTTCTTC.

V and J are TRBV5-4 and TRBJ2-7; 10 nucleotides match TRBD2. The CDR3 length is 15 residues. Per the germline V gene, CDR1 is SGHNT and CDR2 is YYREEE (reference sequence). V shed 2 bases, J shed 5 bases, and the junction held 7 bases outside the gene matches. The CDR3 loop reads CASSLSPAGGNEQYF. The DNA of the CDR3 is TGTGCCAGCAGCTTATCGCCAGCGGGAGGGAACGAGCAGTACTTC.

With regard to this clone: This sample includes further DNA sequences coding for the same CDR3. The chain is built from TRBV2 and TRBJ2-5; the D is unclear. The CDR3 runs to 11 residues. Between the trimmed V and J ends, which lost 5 bases and 3 bases, there was a span of 4 bases. Germline V lookup: CDR1 SNHLY, CDR2 FYNNEI. CDR3 in DNA: TGTGCCAGCAGTCTAAAAGAGACCCAGTACTTC. Translating gives CASSLKETQYF. The whole variable domain, remainder taken from reference TRBV2 and TRBJ2-5, is EPEVTQTPSHQVTQMGQEVILRCVPISNHLYFYWYRQILGQKVEFLVSFYNNEISEKSEIFDDQFSVERPDGSNFTLKIRSTKLEDSAMYFCASSLKETQYFGPGTRLLVL.

The V and J genes are TRBV4-1 and TRBJ2-2; 9 nucleotides agree with TRBD2. There are 16 residues in the CDR3. Trimming at V came to 0 bases and at J to 9 bases, leaving 8 bases not matched to a gene. The germline gives CDR1 MGHRA, CDR2 YSYEKL. The CDR3 region is CASSQESTSGPWELFF. The CDR3 DNA sequence: TGCGCCAGCAGCCAAGAGTCGACTAGCGGCCCGTGGGAGCTGTTTTTT.

This clone was counted a single time. The chain employs TRBV2 and TRBJ1-5; D uncertain. The CDR3 length is 13 residues. From germline, CDR1 is SNHLY and CDR2 FYNNEI. Trimming pared 5 bases from V and 7 bases from J, leaving 12 bases between. CDR3 bases: TGTGCCAGCAGTACAAAGTTTGAGCAGCCCCAGCATTTT. This translates into CASSTKFEQPQHF.

The V call is TRBV5-4, the J call TRBJ1-1, with TRBD1 matching 10 bases. The CDR3 totals 14 residues. The trim removed 4 bases at V and 5 bases at J, leaving 5 bases unmatched. Looked up from germline, CDR1 is SGHNT and CDR2 is YYREEE (reference sequence). The CDR3 bases are TGTGCCAGCAGCCCGACAGGGGGCCAGACTGAAGCTTTCTTT. It specifies CASSPTGGQTEAFF.

V and J are TRBV19 and TRBJ2-1; D is perhaps TRBD2 (6 bases). The length of the CDR3 is 14 residues. CDR1 and CDR2 (germline): LNHDA, SQIVND (reference sequence). The V end was cut by 5 bases, the J end by 9 bases, with 17 bases between. The CDR3 protein is CASSVTTRVAEQFF. For the CDR3, the DNA is TGTGCCAGTAGTGTTACGACTAGGGTGGCTGAGCAGTTCTTC.

The rearrangement uses TRBV6-5 and TRBJ2-7, with D uncertain. Germline V gene data show CDR1 as MNHEY and CDR2 as SVGAGI. There are 13 residues in the CDR3. Trimming removed 8 bases at V and 7 bases at J, with 18 bases between. CDR3 sequence: CASGLDPLREQYF. CDR3 nucleotides: TGTGCCAGCGGGCTGGACCCTCTACGGGAGCAGTACTTC.

The CDR3 loop reads CASSMVLGYEQYF. The DNA for the CDR3 is TGTGCCAGTAGTATGGTTTTGGGGTACGAGCAGTACTTC. The genes are TRBV19 and TRBJ2-7; D is undetermined. CDR1 and CDR2 from the germline V gene are LNHDA and SQIVND (reference sequence). Trimming cost V 3 bases and J 4 bases, with 10 bases left between them. The length of the CDR3 is 13 residues.

The chain employs TRBV4-2 and TRBJ2-7, with 8 bases matching TRBD2. CDR3 length: 16 amino acids. V shed 4 bases, J shed 0 bases, and the junction held 8 bases outside the gene matches. CDR1 and CDR2 from the germline V gene are LGHNA and YNFKEQ. The CDR3 here is CASSRSLAGSSYEQYF. In DNA form, the CDR3 reads TGTGCCAGCAGCCGATCCTTAGCGGGAAGCTCCTACGAGCAGTACTTC.

The chain uses TRBV29-1 and TRBJ1-5, with D maybe TRBD1 (5 bases). The CDR3 covers 17 residues. Germline V gene data show CDR1 as SQVTM and CDR2 as ANQGSEA. V was trimmed by 6 bases and J by 0 bases, leaving 21 bases between them. CDR3 in amino acids: CSVDGTLSYNSNQPQHF. The CDR3 DNA reads as TGCAGCGTCGATGGGACGCTCAGTTACAATAGCAATCAGCCCCAGCATTTT.

The chain employs TRBV2 and TRBJ2-7; 7 nucleotides line up with TRBD1. Germline lookup yields CDR1 SNHLY and CDR2 FYNNEI. This CDR3 spans 14 amino acids. The J segment lost 5 bases and the V segment lost 3 bases, leaving 7 bases of the junction unmatched. CDR3 sequence: CASSDDRVKHEQYF. The CDR3, as DNA: TGTGCCAGCAGTGACGACAGGGTTAAGCACGAGCAGTACTTC. Full variable domain (remainder filled in from reference TRBV2 and TRBJ2-7): EPEVTQTPSHQVTQMGQEVILRCVPISNHLYFYWYRQILGQKVEFLVSFYNNEISEKSEIFDDQFSVERPDGSNFTLKIRSTKLEDSAMYFCASSDDRVKHEQYFGPGTRLTVT.

The rearrangement uses TRBV18 and TRBJ1-1; maybe TRBD1 (6 bases). The CDR3 is 16 residues long. The germline CDR1 and CDR2 sequences are KGHSH and LQKENI. V was cut by 6 bases and J by 6 bases, with 23 bases left in between. CDR3 residues: CASSHRAPQDGPEAFF. DNA of the CDR3: TGTGCCAGCTCGCACAGGGCCCCCCAGGACGGCCCTGAAGCTTTCTTT.

J is TRBJ2-1 and V is TRBV5-4, with TRBD2 matching over 7 bases. The CDR3 sequence is 15 residues long. V was pared by 10 bases and J by 2 bases, with 12 bases of the junction left unmatched. Looked up from germline, CDR1 is SGHNT and CDR2 is YYREEE (reference sequence). The CDR3 nucleotides are TGTGCCTACCTGGGGGGACTACAGACCTACAATGAGCAGTTCTTC. It codes for CAYLGGLQTYNEQFF. The full variable domain, rest sourced from reference TRBV5-4 and TRBJ2-1, is ETGVTQSPTHLIKTRGQQVTLRCSSQSGHNTVSWYQQALGQGPQFIFQYYREEENGRGNFPPRFSGLQFPNYSSELNVNALELDDSALYLCAYLGGLQTYNEQFFGPGTRLTVL.

The chain joins TRBV30 to TRBJ1-2, with no clear D. The ends were cut back, 0 bases at V and 4 bases at J, with 6 bases in the middle. The CDR3 has 12 residues. The germline gives CDR1 GTSNPN, CDR2 SVGIG (reference sequence). The CDR3 DNA reads TGTGCCTGGAGTGTAGGTCTCTATGGCTACACCTTC. Translation gives CAWSVGLYGYTF.

The gene calls are TRBV28 and TRBJ2-7; TRBD2 might be the D (6 bases). The germline gives CDR1 MDHEN, CDR2 SYDVKM. The CDR3 runs to 13 residues. Trimming left V 8 bases short and J 5 bases short, with 16 bases between. The CDR3 loop is CASGGTNSNEQYF. The CDR3 DNA reads as TGTGCCAGCGGGGGGACCAACAGTAACGAGCAGTACTTC.

This clone appeared a single time. Different DNA sequences within this sample yield the same CDR3. V gene TRBV5-4 combines with J gene TRBJ2-2; 14 bases agree with TRBD2. Germline V gene sequence: CDR1 SGHNT, CDR2 YYREEE (reference sequence). CDR3 size: 16 residues. J gave up 4 bases and V 3 bases, and 2 bases lay outside the gene matches. The CDR3 here is CASSSGLAGGTGELFF. CDR3 DNA sequence: TGTGCCAGCAGCTCAGGACTAGCGGGGGGCACCGGGGAGCTGTTTTTT.

The rearrangement links TRBV19 to TRBJ2-7; 11 bases are shared with TRBD2. This CDR3 spans 15 amino acids. Germline CDR1 and CDR2: LNHDA and SQIVND (reference sequence). Trimming removed 3 bases from V and 6 bases from J; junction bases left unmatched: 7. CDR3 DNA sequence: TGTGCCAGTAGTATTAGTCTAGCGGGAGGCCGCGAGCAGTACTTC. As protein: CASSISLAGGREQYF.

Points on this clone: In the same sample, other DNA sequences code for this CDR3. This chain connects TRBV10-3 to TRBJ2-3; TRBD2 aligns across 7 bases. The CDR3 covers 16 residues. V lost 2 bases to trimming and J lost 3 bases; unmatched junction nucleotides: 8. Germline CDR1 and CDR2: ENHRY and SYGVKD. CDR3 amino acids: CAISELGGSGTDTQYF. CDR3 nucleotides: TGTGCCATCAGTGAGCTAGGCGGGAGTGGGACAGATACGCAGTATTTT.

The chain joins TRBV27 to TRBJ2-7; TRBD2 matches 10 bases. Germline trimming cut 10 bases from V and 6 bases from J; bases unmatched to any gene: 39. CDR1 is MNHEY, CDR2 SMNVEV, per germline (reference sequence). The CDR3 is made up of 23 amino acids. CDR3 DNA: TGTGCCAACGTAATCTCTAGCGGGAGTGTCGCGGTTCTAGAAGAAGCGTCTCAATGCGAGCAGTACTTC. Translation gives CANVISSGSVAVLEEASQCEQYF.

V usage is TRBV30 and J usage is TRBJ2-5; a possible D gene is TRBD1 (6 bases). The germline gives CDR1 GTSNPN, CDR2 SVGIG (reference sequence). This CDR3 region has 14 residues. The ends were cut back, 2 bases at V and 2 bases at J, with 12 bases in the middle. The CDR3 loop reads CAWSIQGGQETQYF. The CDR3 region has the DNA TGTGCCTGGAGTATACAGGGCGGACAAGAGACCCAGTACTTC.